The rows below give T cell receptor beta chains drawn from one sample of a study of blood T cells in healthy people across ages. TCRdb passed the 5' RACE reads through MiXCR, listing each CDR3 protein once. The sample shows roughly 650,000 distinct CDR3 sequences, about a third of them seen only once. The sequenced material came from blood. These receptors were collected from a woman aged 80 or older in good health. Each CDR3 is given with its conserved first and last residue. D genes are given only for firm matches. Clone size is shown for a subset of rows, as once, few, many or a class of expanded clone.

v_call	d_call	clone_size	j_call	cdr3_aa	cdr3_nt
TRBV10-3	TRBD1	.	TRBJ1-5	CAIEDREGAQHF	TGTGCCATCGAGGACAGGGAAGGTGCCCAGCATTTT
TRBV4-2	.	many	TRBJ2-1	CASSRPTGDSPEQFF	TGTGCCAGCAGCCGGCCAACGGGGGACTCCCCTGAGCAGTTCTTC
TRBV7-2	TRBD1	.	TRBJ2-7	CASSVWTGYEQYF	TGTGCCAGCAGCGTCTGGACAGGCTATGAGCAGTACTTC
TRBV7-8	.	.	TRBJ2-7	CASRLGNGGPRSSYNEQYF	TGTGCCAGCAGGCTGGGGAACGGGGGCCCCAGGAGCTCCTACAATGAGCAGTACTTC
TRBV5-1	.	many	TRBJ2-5	CASSPKLQRRYQETQYF	TGCGCCAGCAGCCCAAAACTGCAGCGGAGATACCAAGAGACCCAGTACTTC
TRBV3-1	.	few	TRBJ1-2	CASSQEDFNYGYTF	TGTGCCAGCAGCCAAGAGGACTTTAACTATGGCTACACCTTC
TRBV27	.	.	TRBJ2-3	CASRRSGGQGGPDTQYF	TGTGCCAGCAGAAGGTCCGGGGGGCAAGGGGGCCCAGATACGCAGTATTTT
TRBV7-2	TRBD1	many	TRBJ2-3	CASSSGQGVDTQYF	TGTGCCAGCAGCTCCGGACAGGGGGTAGATACGCAGTATTTT
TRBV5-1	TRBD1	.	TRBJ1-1	CASSQPLGQGRTEAFF	TGCGCCAGCAGTCAACCACTGGGACAGGGAAGGACTGAAGCTTTCTTT
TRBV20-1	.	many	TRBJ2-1	CSASGTQHNEQFF	TGCAGTGCTAGCGGGACTCAACACAATGAGCAGTTCTTC
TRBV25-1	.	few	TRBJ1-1	CASSEDSLTEAFF	TGTGCCAGCAGTGAAGACAGCCTCACTGAAGCTTTCTTT
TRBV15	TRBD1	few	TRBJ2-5	CATSRDRDRGPGEAQYF	TGTGCCACCAGCAGAGATAGGGACAGGGGGCCGGGAGAGGCCCAGTACTTC
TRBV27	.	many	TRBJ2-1	CASSLLRSGLQMDNEQFF	TGTGCCAGCAGTTTACTGCGATCGGGACTGCAAATGGACAATGAGCAGTTCTTC
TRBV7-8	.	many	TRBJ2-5	CASSQVAQETQYF	TGTGCCAGCAGTCAGGTTGCCCAAGAGACCCAGTACTTC
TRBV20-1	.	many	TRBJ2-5	CSARGAGGTQYF	TGCAGTGCTAGGGGGGCCGGGGGGACCCAGTACTTC
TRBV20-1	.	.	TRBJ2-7	CSASVGASDEQYF	TGCAGTGCTAGCGTCGGGGCTAGCGACGAGCAGTACTTC
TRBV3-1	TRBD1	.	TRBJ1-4	CASSQEMTGQNEKLFF	TGTGCCAGCAGCCAAGAAATGACGGGACAGAATGAAAAACTGTTTTTT